This T cell receptor (beta chain) derives from a study of cytomegalovirus exposure and HLA in healthy donors. As to this clone: As yet, its antigen is unknown.

The study sampled nominally healthy donors, though unrecorded immune exposures were likely. Study outcomes and limitations: For TCR beta chains, V- and J-gene trimming was later linked to a missense DCLRE1C variant. Earlier findings revealed that most TCR beta V segments proved productive either about 87% or about 30% of the time.

Both 60 Vbeta primers and 13 Jbeta primers went into the PCR. Per the original methods: A later analysis tallied 80 million to 100 million unique TCR beta chains, some 12 million of them shared. Profiling relied on immunoSEQ multiplex PCR, and the TCRdb table lists in-frame clones only, not all of them. The D gene and trimming were derived from the DNA, and the V and J assignments and clone size from that table. The table lists under 250,000 clones, roughly 80% of them singletons. Material: PBMCs. The clonotype comes from a woman aged 25 to 39 in good health and CMV-seronegative.

The CDR3 DNA reads TGTGCCAGCAGTGAAGCACTAGTGGGAGCCTACGAGCAGTACTTC. It translates to CASSEALVGAYEQYF. The genes are TRBV6-1 and TRBJ2-7, with TRBD2 as a possible D gene (5 bases). Trimming stripped 0 bases from V and 2 bases from J, with 11 bases between. The CDR3 runs 15 residues. The germline V gene encodes CDR1 MNHNS and CDR2 SASEGT.